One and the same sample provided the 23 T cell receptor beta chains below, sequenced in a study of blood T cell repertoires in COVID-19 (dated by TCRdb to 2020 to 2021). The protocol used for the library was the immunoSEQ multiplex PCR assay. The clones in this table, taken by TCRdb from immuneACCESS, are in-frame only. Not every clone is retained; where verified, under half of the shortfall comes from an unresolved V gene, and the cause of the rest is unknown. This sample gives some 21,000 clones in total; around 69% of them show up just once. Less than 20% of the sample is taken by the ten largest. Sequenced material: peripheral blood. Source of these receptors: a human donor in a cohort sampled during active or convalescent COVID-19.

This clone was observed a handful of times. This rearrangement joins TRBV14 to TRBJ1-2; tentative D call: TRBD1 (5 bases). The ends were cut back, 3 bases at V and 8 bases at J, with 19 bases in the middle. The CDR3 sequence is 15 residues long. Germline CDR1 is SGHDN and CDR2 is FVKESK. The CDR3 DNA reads TGTGCCAGCAGCCAGGGGGGACGGACCCCTATGGGCTACACCTTC. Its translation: CASSQGGRTPMGYTF.

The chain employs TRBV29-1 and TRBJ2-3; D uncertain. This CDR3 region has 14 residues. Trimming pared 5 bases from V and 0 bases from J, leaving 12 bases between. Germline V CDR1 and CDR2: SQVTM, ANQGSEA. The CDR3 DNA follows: TGCAGCGTTATCAAGCAATCTAGCACAGATACGCAGTATTTT. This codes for CSVIKQSSTDTQYF.

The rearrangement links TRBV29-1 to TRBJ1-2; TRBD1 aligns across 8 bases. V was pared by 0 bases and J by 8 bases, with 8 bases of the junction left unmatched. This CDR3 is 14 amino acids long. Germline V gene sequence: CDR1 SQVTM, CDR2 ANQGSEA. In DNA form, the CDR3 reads TGCAGCGTTGAAGATAAAAGGACAGGGAACGGCTACACCTTC. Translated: CSVEDKRTGNGYTF.

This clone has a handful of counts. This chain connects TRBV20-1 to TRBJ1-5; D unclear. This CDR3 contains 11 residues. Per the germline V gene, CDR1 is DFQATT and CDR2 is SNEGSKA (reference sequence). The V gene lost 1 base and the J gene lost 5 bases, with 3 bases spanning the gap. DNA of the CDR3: TGCAGTGCTAGAGCGGATCAGCCCCAGCATTTT. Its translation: CSARADQPQHF.

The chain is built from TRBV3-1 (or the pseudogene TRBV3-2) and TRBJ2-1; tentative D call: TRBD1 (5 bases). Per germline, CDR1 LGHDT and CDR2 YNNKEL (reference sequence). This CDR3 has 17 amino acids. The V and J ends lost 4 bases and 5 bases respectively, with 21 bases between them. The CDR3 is CASSRRDPTTQNNEQFF. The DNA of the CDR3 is TGTGCCAGCAGCCGCAGGGATCCAACTACCCAAAACAATGAGCAGTTCTTC.

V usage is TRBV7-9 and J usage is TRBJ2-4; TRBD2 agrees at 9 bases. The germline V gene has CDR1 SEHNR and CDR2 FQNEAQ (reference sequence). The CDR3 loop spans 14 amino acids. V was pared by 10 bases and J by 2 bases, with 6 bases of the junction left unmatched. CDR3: CATQTSGTKNIQYF. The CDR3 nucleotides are TGTGCCACACAGACTAGCGGCACCAAAAACATTCAGTACTTC.

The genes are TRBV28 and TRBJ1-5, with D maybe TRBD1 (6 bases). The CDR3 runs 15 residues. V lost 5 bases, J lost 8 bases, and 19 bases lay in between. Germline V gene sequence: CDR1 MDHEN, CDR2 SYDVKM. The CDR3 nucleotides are TGTGCCAGCAGTCCCCGGCGACAGGCCATAGAGCCCCAGCATTTT. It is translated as CASSPRRQAIEPQHF.

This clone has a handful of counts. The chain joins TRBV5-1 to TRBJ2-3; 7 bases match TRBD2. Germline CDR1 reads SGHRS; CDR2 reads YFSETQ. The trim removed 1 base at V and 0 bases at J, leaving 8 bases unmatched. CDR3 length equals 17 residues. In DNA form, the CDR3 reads TGCGCCAGCAGCTTGTATGCTGGCGGGGGAAGCACAGATACGCAGTATTTT. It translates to CASSLYAGGGSTDTQYF.

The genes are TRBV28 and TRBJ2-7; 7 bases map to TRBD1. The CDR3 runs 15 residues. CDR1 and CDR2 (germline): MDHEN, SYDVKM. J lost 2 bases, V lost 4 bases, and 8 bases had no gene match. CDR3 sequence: CASSSTGRRPYEQYF. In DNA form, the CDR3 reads TGTGCCAGCAGTTCGACAGGGAGAAGGCCCTACGAGCAGTACTTC. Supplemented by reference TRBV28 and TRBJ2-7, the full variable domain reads DVKVTQSSRYLVKRTGEKVFLECVQDMDHENMFWYRQDPGLGLRLIYFSYDVKMKEKGDIPEGYSVSREKKERFSLILESASTNQTSMYLCASSSTGRRPYEQYFGPGTRLTVT.

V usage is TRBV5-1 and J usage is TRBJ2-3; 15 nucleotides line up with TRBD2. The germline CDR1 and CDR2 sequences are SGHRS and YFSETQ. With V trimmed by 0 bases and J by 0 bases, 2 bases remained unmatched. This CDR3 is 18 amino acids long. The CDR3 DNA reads TGCGCCAGCAGCTTGGGGACTAGCGGGAGGGCTAGCACAGATACGCAGTATTTT. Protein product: CASSLGTSGRASTDTQYF.

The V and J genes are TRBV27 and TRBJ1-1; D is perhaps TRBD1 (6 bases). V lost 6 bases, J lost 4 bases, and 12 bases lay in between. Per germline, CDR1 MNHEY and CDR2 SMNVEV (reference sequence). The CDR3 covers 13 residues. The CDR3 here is CASRTQGSTEAFF. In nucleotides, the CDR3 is TGTGCCAGCAGAACACAGGGTAGCACTGAAGCTTTCTTT.

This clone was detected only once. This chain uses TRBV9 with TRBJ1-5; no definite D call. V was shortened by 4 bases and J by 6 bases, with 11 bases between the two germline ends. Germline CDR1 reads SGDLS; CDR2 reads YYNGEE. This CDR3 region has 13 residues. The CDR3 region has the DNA TGTGCCAGCAGCCCCGGCGGGGTTCAGCCCCAGCATTTT. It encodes CASSPGGVQPQHF.

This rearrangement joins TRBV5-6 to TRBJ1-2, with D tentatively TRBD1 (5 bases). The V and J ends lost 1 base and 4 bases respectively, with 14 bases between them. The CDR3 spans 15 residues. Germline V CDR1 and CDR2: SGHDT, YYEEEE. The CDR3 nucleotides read TGTGCCAGCAGCTTGAGGGGCGCGGGGGGCTATGGCTACACCTTC. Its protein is CASSLRGAGGYGYTF.

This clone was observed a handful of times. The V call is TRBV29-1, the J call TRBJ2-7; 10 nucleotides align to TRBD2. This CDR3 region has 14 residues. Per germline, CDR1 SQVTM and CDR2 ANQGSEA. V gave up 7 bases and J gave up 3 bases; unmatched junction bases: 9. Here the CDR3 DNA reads TGCAGCGCCCTGCCCGGGACTAGCGACTACGAGCAGTACTTC. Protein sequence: CSALPGTSDYEQYF.

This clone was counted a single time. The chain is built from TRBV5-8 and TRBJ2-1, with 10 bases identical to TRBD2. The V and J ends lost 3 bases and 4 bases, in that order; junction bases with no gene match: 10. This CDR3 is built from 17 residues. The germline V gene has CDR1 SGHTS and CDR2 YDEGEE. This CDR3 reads CASSYQAGGPHYNEQFF. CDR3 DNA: TGTGCCAGCAGCTACCAAGCGGGAGGGCCCCATTACAATGAGCAGTTCTTC.

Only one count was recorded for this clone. The CDR3 spells CASYPGGTDTQYF. CDR3 DNA sequence: TGTGCCAGCTACCCCGGGGGTACAGATACGCAGTATTTT. The chain has TRBV7-9 and TRBJ2-3, with a tentative D call TRBD2 (6 bases). Germline V gene data show CDR1 as SEHNR and CDR2 as FQNEAQ (reference sequence). The CDR3 has 13 amino acids. Trimming removed 8 bases from V and 3 bases from J, with 12 bases in between.

CDR3 DNA sequence: TGTGCCAGTAGTATAGACACTGAACTCCACTACGAGCAGTACTTC. Protein sequence: CASSIDTELHYEQYF. The chain couples TRBV19 to TRBJ2-7; D gene unclear. With 0 bases removed from V and 3 bases from J, the gap between germline ends came to 12 bases. The CDR3 is 15 amino acids. CDR1 is LNHDA, CDR2 SQIVND, per germline (reference sequence).

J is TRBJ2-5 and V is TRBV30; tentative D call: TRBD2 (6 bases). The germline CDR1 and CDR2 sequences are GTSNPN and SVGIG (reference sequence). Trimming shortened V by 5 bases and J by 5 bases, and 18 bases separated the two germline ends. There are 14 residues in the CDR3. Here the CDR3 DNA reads TGTGCCTGGGGACGGAACCGCCGGGGGGAGACCCAGTACTTC. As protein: CAWGRNRRGETQYF.

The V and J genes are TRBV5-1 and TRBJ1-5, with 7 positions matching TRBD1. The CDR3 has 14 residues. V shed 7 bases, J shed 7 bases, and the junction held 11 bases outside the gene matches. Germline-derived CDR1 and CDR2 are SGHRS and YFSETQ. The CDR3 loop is CASSPGSGGQPQHF. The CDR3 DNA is TGCGCCAGCTCCCCCGGATCAGGGGGGCAGCCCCAGCATTTT. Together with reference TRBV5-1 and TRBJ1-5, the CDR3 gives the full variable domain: KAGVTQTPRYLIKTRGQQVTLSCSPISGHRSVSWYQQTPGQGLQFLFEYFSETQRNKGNFPGRFSGRQFSNSRSEMNVSTLELGDSALYLCASSPGSGGQPQHFGDGTRLSIL.

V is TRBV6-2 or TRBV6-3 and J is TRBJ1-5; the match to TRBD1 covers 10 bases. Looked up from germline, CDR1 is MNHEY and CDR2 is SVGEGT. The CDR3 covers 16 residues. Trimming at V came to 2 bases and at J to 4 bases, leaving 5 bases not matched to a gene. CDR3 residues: CASSYLPGQGNQPQHF. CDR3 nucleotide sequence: TGTGCCAGCAGTTACCTACCGGGACAGGGGAATCAGCCCCAGCATTTT.

DNA of the CDR3: TGTGCCAGCTCATTCGGACAGTTATGGAACGAAAAACTGTTTTTT. Translating it yields CASSFGQLWNEKLFF. V usage is TRBV18 and J usage is TRBJ1-4, with D possibly matching TRBD1 (6 bases). The CDR3 is made up of 15 amino acids. V lost 5 bases and J 8 bases, leaving 18 bases between the germline ends. Germline loops: CDR1 KGHSH, CDR2 LQKENI.

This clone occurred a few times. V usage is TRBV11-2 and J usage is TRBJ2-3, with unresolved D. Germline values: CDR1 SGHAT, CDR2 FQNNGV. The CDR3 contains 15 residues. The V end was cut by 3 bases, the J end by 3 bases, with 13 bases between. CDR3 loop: CASSFSLPSTDTQYF. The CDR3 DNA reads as TGTGCCAGCAGCTTCTCCCTCCCCTCGACAGATACGCAGTATTTT.

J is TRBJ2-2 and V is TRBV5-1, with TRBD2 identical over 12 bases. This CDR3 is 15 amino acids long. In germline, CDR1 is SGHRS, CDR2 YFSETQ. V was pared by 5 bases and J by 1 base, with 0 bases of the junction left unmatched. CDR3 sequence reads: CASRLAGGNTGELFF. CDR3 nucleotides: TGCGCCAGCAGACTAGCGGGGGGGAACACCGGGGAGCTGTTTTTT.